These 11 T cell receptor beta chains were sequenced from one sample in a study of T cells in women clearing cervical HPV infection. Some clones are missing from TCRdb's copy, which holds only in-frame ones; the method was immunoSEQ multiplex PCR. The sample's table shows tens of thousands of clones. Sequences were obtained from blood buffy coat. The receptor source for this set is a woman aged 18 to 75 with a cervical HPV16 infection that either progressed to CIN3+ or cleared (not recorded which).

In the case of this clone: The read ends 3 residues before the CDR3 terminus; that terminus is restored from the germline J gene. The rearrangement joins TRBV20-1 to TRBJ1-5, with D possibly being TRBD1 (5 bases). V lost 1 base and J 0 bases, leaving 25 bases between the germline ends. CDR1 and CDR2 from the germline V gene are DFQATT and SNEGSKA (reference sequence). This CDR3 has 20 residues. The CDR3 DNA, read in part, is TGCAGTGCTAGAGTTTTCTTCGGTGGTGATGGACAAGTTAGCAATCAGCCC. As protein: CSARVFFGGDGQVSNQP. The full CDR3 reads CSARVFFGGDGQVSNQPQHF.

Concerning this clone: The read comes to an end 3 residues before the CDR3 does, leaving the germline J gene to fill in the end. The chain combines TRBV5-1 with TRBJ2-2; 7 positions match TRBD1. V lost 1 base, J lost 1 base, and 4 bases stayed unmatched. Germline V CDR1 and CDR2: SGHRS, YFSETQ. CDR3 length equals 16 residues. Incomplete CDR3 DNA: TGCGCCAGCAGCTTGTTACAGGGGCGGAACACCGGGGAG. Protein product: CASSLLQGRNTGE. The complete CDR3 protein is CASSLLQGRNTGELFF.

About this clone itself: The CDR3 goes on 3 residues after the read ends, and that part is filled in from the germline J gene. The chain employs TRBV9 and TRBJ2-1, with 7 positions matching TRBD2. In germline, CDR1 is SGDLS, CDR2 YYNGEE. V shed 0 bases, J shed 5 bases, and the junction held 5 bases outside the gene matches. CDR3 length: 15 amino acids. Here the CDR3 reads CASSVGTRQDNEQFF. The sequenced CDR3 bases are TGTGCCAGCAGCGTAGGGACTAGACAAGACAATGAG. Combining the CDR3 with reference TRBV9 and TRBJ2-1 gives the whole variable domain DSGVTQTPKHLITATGQRVTLRCSPRSGDLSVYWYQQSLDQGLQFLIQYYNGEERAKGNILERFSAQQFPDLHSELNLSSLELGDSALYFCASSVGTRQDNEQFFGPGTRLTVL.

Concerning this clone itself: Read data end 3 residues before the CDR3 end; the end is taken from the germline J gene. The chain employs TRBV18 and TRBJ1-5; perhaps TRBD1 as D (5 bases). CDR1 and CDR2 (germline): KGHSH, LQKENI. V lost 2 bases and J lost 0, with 8 bases in between. The CDR3 runs 15 residues. The CDR3: CASSPWGDSNQPQHF. The part of the CDR3 DNA that was read is TGTGCCAGCTCACCATGGGGGGATAGCAATCAGCCC. Complete variable domain (other parts from reference TRBV18 and TRBJ1-5): NAGVMQNPRHLVRRRGQEARLRCSPMKGHSHVYWYRQLPEEGLKFMVYLQKENIIDESGMPKERFSAEFPKEGPSILRIQQVVRGDSAAYFCASSPWGDSNQPQHFGDGTRLSIL.

In regard to this clone: Read coverage stops 3 residues before the CDR3 terminus; the germline J gene supplies the remainder. This sequence joins TRBV5-4 and TRBJ2-7; the match to TRBD2 covers 9 bases. J lost 5 bases, V lost 4 bases, and 7 bases had no gene match. This CDR3 contains 14 residues. Germline V gives CDR1 SGHNT, CDR2 YYREEE (reference sequence). CDR3 region: CASSPGTSKDEQYF. The sequenced CDR3 bases are TGTGCCAGCAGCCCGGGGACTAGCAAGGACGAG.

Remarks on this clone: The read terminates 3 residues ahead of where the CDR3 ends, so the germline J gene completes it. The chain carries TRBV30 and TRBJ2-1, with 9 nucleotides matching TRBD1. Trimming at V came to 2 bases and at J to 8 bases, leaving 7 bases not matched to a gene. The CDR3 is made up of 14 amino acids. CDR1 and CDR2 (germline): GTSNPN, SVGIG (reference sequence). CDR3 bases read: TGTGCCTGGAGTCCCGGGACAGGGTTGCATGAG. It codes for CAWSPGTGLHE. The entire CDR3 sequence reads CAWSPGTGLHEQFF.

Regarding this clone: From the germline J gene comes the end of the CDR3, since the read stops 3 residues before it. This sequence joins TRBV7-6 and TRBJ2-1; perhaps TRBD2 as D (5 bases). In germline, CDR1 is SGHVS, CDR2 FNYEAQ. This CDR3 contains 17 residues. V was pared by 1 base and J by 6 bases, with 19 bases between. The chain's CDR3 is CASSLEAPTTRVNEQFF. The part of the CDR3 DNA that was read is TGTGCCAGCAGCTTAGAGGCCCCGACTACGAGGGTCAATGAG.

In the case of this clone: The read terminates 3 residues before the CDR3 end, so the remaining end is supplied by the germline J gene. J is TRBJ2-3 and V is TRBV27, with a tentative D call TRBD2 (7 bases). V lost 5 bases to trimming and J lost 2 bases, with 20 bases between them. The CDR3 is made up of 17 amino acids. Germline CDR1 MNHEY, CDR2 SMNVEV (reference sequence). Partial CDR3 DNA: TGTGCCAGCAGTCTTAGGGGGGGTAACTTAAACACAGATACG. It specifies CASSLRGGNLNTDT. The whole CDR3 reads CASSLRGGNLNTDTQYF.

Of note for this clone: The read terminates 3 residues before the CDR3 end, so the remaining end is supplied by the germline J gene. The J gene is TRBJ2-5, the V gene TRBV28, with 9 bases that match TRBD2. The CDR3 has 20 amino acids. Germline V CDR1 and CDR2: MDHEN, SYDVKM. The trim removed 2 bases at V and 0 bases at J, leaving 16 bases unmatched. The CDR3 bases that were read are TGTGCCAGCAGTTTACCTTTTGGAACTAGCGGGTTAATCGACCAAGAGACC. This codes for CASSLPFGTSGLIDQET. The whole CDR3 reads CASSLPFGTSGLIDQETQYF.

The sequenced part of the CDR3 DNA is TGCGCCAGCAGTGATACTAGCGGGGGGACAGATACG. Translation gives CASSDTSGGTDT. The whole CDR3 protein is CASSDTSGGTDTQYF. This sequence joins TRBV10-2 and TRBJ2-3; 12 nucleotides match TRBD2. Sequencing ends 3 residues short of the CDR3 end; the germline J gene provides the rest. The germline V gene encodes CDR1 WSHSY and CDR2 SAAADI. V was pared by 3 bases and J by 3 bases, with 1 base of the junction left unmatched. The CDR3 length is 15 residues.

About this clone: The read gets to within 3 residues of the CDR3 end, and the germline J gene fills in the rest. The J gene is TRBJ2-7, the V gene TRBV5-5, with 7 bases fitting TRBD1. The CDR3 is 14 amino acids. The V segment lost 1 base and the J segment 2 bases; nucleotides outside the gene matches: 3. Germline CDR1 SGHKS, CDR2 YYEKEE (reference sequence). The CDR3 spells CASSLWQGAYEQYF. The CDR3 DNA, read in part, is TGTGCCAGCAGCTTGTGGCAGGGGGCCTACGAG. The entire variable domain, with the rest obtained from reference TRBV5-5 and TRBJ2-7, is as follows: DAGVTQSPTHLIKTRGQQVTLRCSPISGHKSVSWYQQVLGQGPQFIFQYYEKEERGRGNFPDRFSARQFPNYSSELNVNALLLGDSALYLCASSLWQGAYEQYFGPGTRLTVT.